The 4 T cell receptor beta chains in this list originate from one sample, sequenced in a study of cytomegalovirus exposure and HLA in healthy donors. PCR used 60 Vbeta primers and 13 Jbeta primers. Libraries were prepared by immunoSEQ multiplex PCR; TCRdb keeps only in-frame clonotypes and omits some of them. The sample data list 65,000 to 90,000 clones. The source material was PBMCs. These TCRs come from a female donor in good health and CMV-seropositive.

The genes are TRBV11-1 and TRBJ2-2, with a possible D match to TRBD1 (6 bases). Deletions cut 3 bases from V and 6 bases from J, with 23 bases between. This CDR3 spans 18 amino acids. Germline V gene data show CDR1 as SGHAT and CDR2 as FQDESV (reference sequence). In DNA form, the CDR3 reads TGTGCCAGCAGCTTTCGGGGATATACAGGGCCCGGGGCCGGGGAGCTGTTTTTT. This encodes CASSFRGYTGPGAGELFF.

V gene TRBV20-1 combines with J gene TRBJ2-5; 7 bases align to TRBD2. The CDR3 extends over 11 amino acids. With V trimmed by 6 bases and J by 7 bases, 5 bases remained unmatched. The V gene's germline CDR1 is DFQATT and CDR2 SNEGSKA (reference sequence). In nucleotides, the CDR3 is TGCAGTGCCGCGGGGGAGAGGACCCAGTACTTC. This translates into CSAAGERTQYF.

V usage is TRBV7-9 and J usage is TRBJ2-7; perhaps TRBD2 as D (5 bases). V lost 0 bases, J lost 0 bases, and 9 bases lay in between. The length of the CDR3 is 15 residues. Germline V gene data show CDR1 as SEHNR and CDR2 as FQNEAQ (reference sequence). The CDR3 nucleotides read TGTGCCAGCAGCTTAGCCTGGAGCGGCTCCTACGAGCAGTACTTC. Protein: CASSLAWSGSYEQYF. The full variable domain, with the rest looked up from reference TRBV7-9 and TRBJ2-7, is DTGVSQNPRHKITKRGQNVTFRCDPISEHNRLYWYRQTLGQGPEFLTYFQNEAQLEKSRLLSDRFSAERPKGSFSTLEIQRTEQGDSAMYLCASSLAWSGSYEQYFGPGTRLTVT.

For this clone: The same CDR3 is also encoded by other DNA sequences in this sample. The V call is TRBV18, the J call TRBJ1-2; a possible D gene is TRBD1 (5 bases). The germline V gene encodes CDR1 KGHSH and CDR2 LQKENI. The CDR3 contains 13 residues. V was cut by 4 bases and J by 3 bases, with 9 bases left in between. CDR3 amino acids: CASSLGGDYGYTF. The CDR3 coding sequence is TGTGCCAGCTCACTTGGGGGGGACTATGGCTACACCTTC.